This TCR beta chain was recorded in a study of blood T cell repertoires in COVID-19. Germline CDR1 and CDR2: KGHSH and LQKENI. The CDR3 contains 15 residues. Trimming removed 1 base from V and 2 bases from J; junction bases left unmatched: 3. For this clone: Other nucleotide sequences from this sample produce the same CDR3.

Using immunoSEQ multiplex PCR, the repertoire was profiled, and TCRdb retains in-frame clones only, with some absent. In the table there are approximately 190,000 clones, about 80% of which are singletons. The J gene is TRBJ1-1, the V gene TRBV18; 8 nucleotides align to TRBD1. The sample taken for sequencing was peripheral blood. This TCR was sampled from a man aged 55 to 69 with acute or convalescent COVID-19. Here the CDR3 DNA reads TGTGCCAGCTCACCACGGACAGGGCTTAACACTGAAGCTTTCTTT. Protein: CASSPRTGLNTEAFF.